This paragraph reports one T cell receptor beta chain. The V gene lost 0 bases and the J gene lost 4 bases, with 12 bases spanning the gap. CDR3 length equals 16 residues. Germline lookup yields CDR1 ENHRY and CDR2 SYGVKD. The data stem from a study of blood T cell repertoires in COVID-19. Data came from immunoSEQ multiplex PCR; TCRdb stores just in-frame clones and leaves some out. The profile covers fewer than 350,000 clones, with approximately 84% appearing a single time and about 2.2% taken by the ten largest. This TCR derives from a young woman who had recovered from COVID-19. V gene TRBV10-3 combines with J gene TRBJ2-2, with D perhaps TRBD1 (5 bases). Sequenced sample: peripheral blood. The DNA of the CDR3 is TGTGCCATCAGTGAGTCGCAGGGAAAGGGCACCGGGGAGCTGTTTTTT. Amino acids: CAISESQGKGTGELFF.